These T cell receptor beta chains were read from a single sample in a study of PD-1 blockade in classical Hodgkin lymphoma. This table comes from immunoSEQ multiplex PCR, and its TCRdb copy is limited to in-frame clones, with some not included. This table has 20,000 to 30,000 clones, around 86% appearing once. The sequencing used peripheral blood mononuclear cells (PBMCs), collected before the second cycle of nivolumab. Receptors were obtained from a human donor with classical Hodgkin lymphoma. Each CDR3 is given with its conserved first and last residue. A D gene is named only where the DNA matches it firmly. Some rows have no size entry. The others give once, few or many, or a class for an expanded clone.

TRBV6-1	TRBJ2-2	NA	NA	CASHLLGTGELFF	TGTGCCAGCCACCTTCTAGGAACCGGGGAGCTGTTTTTT
TRBV9	TRBJ2-5	NA	NA	CASSQGVAGYTSQETQYF	TGTGCCAGCAGCCAGGGGGTAGCGGGGTATACTTCACAAGAGACCCAGTACTTC
TRBV5-6	TRBJ2-7	NA	once	CASTLGGTSYEQYF	TGTGCCAGCACCCTGGGCGGTACCTCCTACGAGCAGTACTTC
TRBV2	TRBJ2-3	NA	NA	CASRDWTPSADTQYF	TGTGCCAGCAGGGACTGGACACCCTCGGCAGATACGCAGTATTTT
TRBV9	TRBJ2-2	TRBD2	NA	CASSVNQRGRGELFF	TGTGCCAGCAGCGTAAACCAGCGGGGCCGCGGGGAGCTGTTTTTT
TRBV19	TRBJ1-2	NA	NA	CASNEGNYGYTF	TGTGCCAGTAACGAGGGGAACTATGGCTACACCTTC
TRBV28	TRBJ1-2	NA	NA	CASSFNFGSGYTF	TGTGCCAGCAGTTTCAACTTCGGGTCTGGCTACACCTTC
TRBV29-1	TRBJ2-7	NA	once	CSGSDSSYEQYF	TGCAGTGGCTCGGACAGCAGTTACGAGCAGTACTTC
TRBV5-4	TRBJ2-1	NA	NA	CASQLGRTASYNEQFF	TGTGCCAGCCAGCTTGGTCGGACAGCCTCCTACAATGAGCAGTTCTTC
TRBV10-1	TRBJ2-7	NA	NA	CASSDGSEGGAEQYF	TGCGCCAGCAGTGACGGGTCCGAAGGGGGAGCGGAGCAGTACTTC
TRBV19	TRBJ2-1	NA	NA	CASSIASGDEQFF	TGTGCCAGTAGTATTGCCAGTGGGGATGAGCAGTTCTTC
TRBV27	TRBJ2-1	NA	NA	CASSFPGNEQFF	TGTGCCAGCAGTTTCCCTGGCAATGAGCAGTTCTTC
TRBV18	TRBJ2-1	TRBD2	NA	CASSPVAGGPYNEQFF	TGTGCCAGCTCACCAGTAGCGGGAGGGCCCTACAATGAGCAGTTCTTC
TRBV27	TRBJ2-2	NA	NA	CASSWRGLSTGELFF	TGTGCCAGCAGTTGGAGGGGGCTCAGCACCGGGGAGCTGTTTTTT
TRBV28	TRBJ2-7	TRBD1	NA	CASTGTGNYEQYF	TGTGCCAGCACGGGGACAGGGAACTACGAGCAGTACTTC
TRBV30	TRBJ1-3	TRBD1	few	CAWSLGGTVFTGNTIYF	TGTGCCTGGAGCCTAGGGGGGACAGTATTCACTGGAAACACCATATATTTT
TRBV5-5	TRBJ2-7	NA	NA	CASSLGPSSEQYF	TGTGCCAGCAGCTTGGGCCCTTCCAGCGAGCAGTACTTC
TRBV10-2	TRBJ2-4	NA	NA	CASSDQERAKNIQYF	TGCGCCAGCAGTGACCAGGAGCGGGCCAAAAACATTCAGTACTTC
TRBV29-1	TRBJ1-2	NA	medium-sized	CSVELGRDYYGYTF	TGCAGCGTTGAGTTGGGGAGGGATTACTATGGCTACACCTTC
TRBV6-6	TRBJ1-2	NA	few	CASSYSNGLGYTF	TGTGCCAGCAGTTACTCTAATGGACTTGGCTACACCTTC
TRBV7-7	TRBJ2-2	TRBD1	NA	CASSPGTAPGSGELFF	TGTGCCAGCAGCCCTGGGACAGCGCCGGGAAGCGGGGAGCTGTTTTTT
TRBV29-1	TRBJ2-3	TRBD2	NA	CSAWTGTRGTDTQYF	TGCAGCGCCTGGACCGGGACTAGAGGAACAGATACGCAGTATTTT
TRBV7-2	TRBJ2-7	TRBD2	NA	CASSPFGLASFPYEQYF	TGTGCCAGCAGCCCCTTCGGACTAGCATCTTTCCCCTACGAGCAGTACTTC
TRBV7-3	TRBJ2-2	NA	NA	CASSIAAGELFF	TGTGCCAGCAGCATCGCGGCCGGGGAGCTGTTTTTT
TRBV7-8	TRBJ2-7	TRBD2	NA	CASSLARASGPYEQYF	TGTGCCAGCAGCTTAGCGAGAGCTAGCGGACCCTACGAGCAGTACTTC
TRBV27	TRBJ1-1	TRBD1	NA	CASSTPGQGNEAFF	TGTGCCAGCAGTACCCCGGGACAGGGGAATGAAGCTTTCTTT
TRBV29-1	TRBJ1-5	TRBD1	NA	CSYRTGTNQPQHF	TGCAGCTACAGGACAGGGACCAATCAGCCCCAGCATTTT
TRBV15	TRBJ1-5	TRBD1	NA	CATSRNRGDQPQHF	TGTGCCACCAGCAGAAACAGGGGAGATCAGCCCCAGCATTTT
TRBV19	TRBJ2-2	NA	NA	CASSIEVGFTGELFF	TGTGCCAGTAGTATTGAGGTGGGATTCACCGGGGAGCTGTTTTTT
TRBV19	TRBJ1-4	NA	NA	CASSKRGSGGEKLFF	TGTGCCAGCAGTAAAAGGGGGAGTGGGGGTGAAAAACTGTTTTTT
TRBV28	TRBJ1-5	NA	NA	CASTGFGGQPQHF	TGTGCCAGCACAGGCTTCGGGGGTCAGCCCCAGCATTTT
TRBV6-5	TRBJ1-3	NA	NA	CASSYSVSAFGNTIYF	TGTGCCAGCAGTTACTCGGTCTCCGCGTTCGGAAACACCATATATTTT
TRBV5-6	TRBJ2-3	TRBD1	NA	CASSEAGTGSTDTQYF	TGTGCCAGCAGCGAGGCCGGGACAGGTAGCACAGATACGCAGTATTTT
TRBV10-3	TRBJ2-1	NA	NA	CAISETTGGYNEQFF	TGTGCCATCAGTGAGACAACAGGCGGTTACAATGAGCAGTTCTTC
TRBV5-1	TRBJ1-3	NA	NA	CASSRTGQPSSGNTIYF	TGCGCCAGCAGCCGTACCGGACAGCCAAGCTCTGGAAACACCATATATTTT
TRBV19	TRBJ2-3	NA	NA	CASTPNPRTDTQYF	TGTGCCAGTACCCCGAACCCTAGGACAGATACGCAGTATTTT
TRBV28	TRBJ1-2	NA	NA	CASRQTSEIHEGYTF	TGTGCCAGCAGACAAACATCGGAGATCCATGAAGGCTACACCTTC